These 11 T cell receptor beta chains were all obtained from the same sample, sequenced in a study of T cell clonality in common variable immunodeficiency. This table comes from immunoSEQ multiplex PCR, and its TCRdb copy is limited to in-frame clones, with some not included. The record shows roughly 50,000 clones for this sample, with no singletons present. Sequenced material: peripheral blood mononuclear cells. These receptors all stem from a person aged 18 to 70 in good health.

The sample holds many counts of this clone. From the germline J gene comes the end of the CDR3, since the read stops 3 residues before it. The rearrangement uses TRBV7-3 and TRBJ1-6, with TRBD1 matching over 8 bases. Germline CDR1 SGHTA, CDR2 FQGTGA. The CDR3 contains 14 residues. With 3 bases clipped from V and 7 bases from J, the junction kept 2 bases outside the gene matches. CDR3 in amino acids: CASSFAGGNSPLHF. Incomplete CDR3 DNA: TGTGCCAGCAGCTTCGCAGGGGGCAATTCACCC.

In its sample, this clone was seen many times. The read falls 3 residues short of the CDR3 end, and the missing part is taken from the germline J gene. J is TRBJ2-1 and V is TRBV7-2; possibly TRBD1 for D (6 bases). V was cut by 2 bases and J by 8 bases, with 13 bases left in between. CDR1 SGHTA and CDR2 FQGNSA come from the germline V gene. The length of the CDR3 is 14 residues. CDR3: CASSLNLRQDEQFF. The covered CDR3 bases are TGTGCCAGCAGCTTAAACCTACGACAGGATGAG.

This clone was detected ten times or more. Read coverage stops 3 residues before the CDR3 terminus; the germline J gene supplies the remainder. The V and J genes are TRBV7-2 and TRBJ2-3, with D uncertain. The V and J ends lost 6 bases and 5 bases respectively, with 9 bases between them. The germline V gene has CDR1 SGHTA and CDR2 FQGNSA. The CDR3 has 12 residues. CDR3 region: CASRPGGDTQYF. CDR3 DNA (partial): TGTGCCAGCAGGCCCGGTGGAGATACG.

Turning to this clone: A much larger clone lies a single base off, so this may be a read error. The read terminates 3 residues ahead of where the CDR3 ends, so the germline J gene completes it. This rearrangement joins TRBV19 to TRBJ2-3; D unresolved. Germline CDR1 LNHDA, CDR2 SQIVND (reference sequence). The CDR3 contains 13 residues. The CDR3 bases that were read are TGTGCCAGTAGTCCAATAACGGTCGAGACG. This gives the protein CASSPITVET. The whole CDR3 region reads CASSPITVETQYF.

This clone has at least ten counts. The read terminates 3 residues before the CDR3 end, so the remaining end is supplied by the germline J gene. This chain uses TRBV7-2 with TRBJ2-7; 7 bases are a match to TRBD2. V trimming: 5 bases; J trimming: 2 bases; junction bases outside the gene matches: 6. CDR3 length equals 14 residues. Germline-derived CDR1 and CDR2 are SGHTA and FQGNSA. CDR3 DNA (partial): TGTGCCAGCAGCGACGGACTAGTCCCCTACGAG. Its protein product is CASSDGLVPYE. The full CDR3 protein is CASSDGLVPYEQYF.

This clone was found many times. The DNA ends 3 residues before the CDR3 does, and the rest of the CDR3 is filled in from the germline J gene. The chain employs TRBV15 and TRBJ2-3; D not certain. The CDR3 contains 15 residues. Trimming shortened V by 0 bases and J by 2 bases, and 9 bases separated the two germline ends. Germline-derived CDR1 and CDR2 are LNHNV and YYDKDF (reference sequence). The sequenced CDR3 bases are TGTGCCACCAGCAGAGATCGGCTAGTCACAGATACG. Translation: CATSRDRLVTDT. The CDR3 reads in full as CATSRDRLVTDTQYF.

This clone was counted at least ten times. The CDR3 end is not reached by the read, which stops 3 residues before it; the germline J gene fills it in. This chain links TRBV7-8 with TRBJ2-7; 8 bases agree with TRBD1. The germline V gene encodes CDR1 SGHVS and CDR2 FQNEAQ. The CDR3 is made up of 15 amino acids. With V trimmed by 5 bases and J by 6 bases, 12 bases remained unmatched. The DNA read from the CDR3 is TGTGCCAGCAGCCAGGAGTGGACAGGGAATAGCGAG. It encodes CASSQEWTGNSE. The full CDR3 sequence reads CASSQEWTGNSEQYF.

Regarding this clone: With the read ending 3 residues before the CDR3 end, the germline J gene is used to fill in that end. The V call is TRBV7-2, the J call TRBJ1-3; 7 bases agree with TRBD1. The germline CDR1 and CDR2 sequences are SGHTA and FQGNSA. The CDR3 has 13 amino acids. Trimming cost V 8 bases and J 4 bases; bases outside gene matches: 5. The sequenced part of the CDR3 DNA is TGTGCCAGCGGGGACAGTTCGGGAAACACC. As protein: CASGDSSGNT. In full, the CDR3 reads CASGDSSGNTIYF.

This clone was observed many times. The read gets to within 3 residues of the CDR3 end, and the germline J gene fills in the rest. The rearrangement uses TRBV30 and TRBJ2-2; 11 bases match TRBD1. The CDR3 has 14 amino acids. Germline CDR1 reads GTSNPN; CDR2 reads SVGIG (reference sequence). CDR3 amino acids: CAWGRDRGNEKLFF. The DNA read from the CDR3 is TGTGCCTGGGGCAGGGACAGGGGGAATGAAAAG.

The covered CDR3 bases are TGCAGTGCCCCCGGCGGTTTGGGGCGGACC. Protein sequence: CSAPGGLGRT. The full CDR3 sequence reads CSAPGGLGRTQYF. This chain links TRBV20-1 with TRBJ2-5, with D tentatively TRBD1 (5 bases). Read data end 3 residues before the CDR3 end; the end is taken from the germline J gene. CDR3 length: 13 residues. V lost 6 bases, J lost 7 bases, and 18 bases lay in between. The V gene's germline CDR1 is DFQATT and CDR2 SNEGSKA (reference sequence).

As to this clone: The read is 3 residues too short to cover the CDR3 end, so that end is filled in from the germline J gene. This chain links TRBV5-1 with TRBJ2-7; the match to TRBD2 covers 14 bases. CDR1 is SGHRS and CDR2 is YFSETQ in the germline V gene. V lost 4 bases, J lost 2 bases, and 2 bases stayed unmatched. The CDR3 has 15 amino acids. The CDR3 protein is CASSLTSGRAYEQYF. The sequenced CDR3 bases are TGCGCCAGCAGCCTGACTAGCGGGAGGGCCTACGAG.